This TCR beta chain was sequenced for a study of tumor-infiltrating lymphocytes in primary liver carcinoma. Priming with a constant-region primer yielded TCR beta cDNA from about 450 ng total RNA. Libraries covering TCR beta were generated through three nested multiplex PCR rounds (using a slightly modified ARM-PCR). The first two PCR rounds, approximately 10 cycles each, used TRBV1-TRBV30 forward primers and a C-beta reverse primer. TCRdb re-called the multiplex PCR reads with MiXCR, one entry per CDR3 protein. The profile covers approximately 210,000 distinct CDR3 sequences, with 65% appearing a single time and around 7.1% taken by the ten largest. J was trimmed by 2 bases and V by 2 bases; bases with no gene match: 5. The CDR3 length is 15 residues. Comment on this clonotype: A much larger clone differs from this one at a single base, so this may be a read error.

Unsorted whole blood yielded the blood RNA, and germline DNA was also extracted. Collected before surgery were 3 to 5 milliliters of peripheral blood. This TCR derives from a woman aged 55 to 70 with primary liver carcinoma and hepatitis B virus infection. Sequencing was performed on peripheral blood. The chain employs TRBV12-3 or TRBV12-4 and TRBJ1-1; 7 nucleotides line up with TRBD1. For the CDR3, the DNA is TGTGCCAGCAGTTTATGTGACAGGGCAAACACTGAAGCTTTCTTT. Translated, it gives CASSLCDRANTEAFF.